The 14 T cell receptor beta chains given below trace back to one sample, sequenced in a study of OX40 agonist ivuxolimab in advanced cancers. Repertoires were generated with immunoSEQ multiplex PCR, while TCRdb's copy carries only in-frame clones and drops some. The sample lists about 84,000 clones, 94% occurring once. Specimen: CD4+ or CD8+ T cells sorted from blood, collected in a trial of the OX40 agonist ivuxolimab. All receptors come from an adult with an advanced solid tumor such as melanoma, head and neck, liver or kidney cancer.

V is TRBV7-9 and J is TRBJ2-3; D ambiguous. This CDR3 is built from 16 residues. V lost 7 bases, J lost 1 base, and 18 bases lay in between. From germline, CDR1 is SEHNR and CDR2 FQNEAQ (reference sequence). The CDR3 reads CASTPPRLMGTDTQYF. CDR3 coding DNA: TGTGCCAGCACCCCGCCCCGACTCATGGGCACAGATACGCAGTATTTT.

The rearrangement joins TRBV9 to TRBJ2-1; 11 nucleotides match TRBD2. V lost 0 bases and J lost 5; bases outside the gene matches: 7. The CDR3 has 17 amino acids. The germline CDR1 and CDR2 sequences are SGDLS and YYNGEE. The CDR3 bases are TGTGCCAGCAGCGTAGATAGCGGGAGGGCTTCCCACAATGAGCAGTTCTTC. Protein product: CASSVDSGRASHNEQFF.

The chain couples TRBV5-1 to TRBJ2-5, with 9 nucleotides matching TRBD1. From germline, CDR1 is SGHRS and CDR2 YFSETQ. The CDR3 has 17 residues. V lost 0 bases, J lost 2 bases, and 8 bases stayed unmatched. The CDR3 spells CASSLDFRDRGQETQYF. In DNA, the CDR3 is TGCGCCAGCAGCTTGGACTTTAGAGACAGGGGGCAAGAGACCCAGTACTTC.

The V and J genes are TRBV10-3 and TRBJ1-2, with D hard to call. CDR3 size: 15 residues. Germline CDR1 ENHRY, CDR2 SYGVKD. Trimming stripped 4 bases from V and 0 bases from J, with 12 bases between. The CDR3 DNA reads TGTGCCATCAGTGTCCCTCGACCAACTAACTATGGCTACACCTTC. It yields the protein CAISVPRPTNYGYTF.

The V gene is TRBV30, the J gene TRBJ2-7, with 8 bases fitting TRBD1. Germline V gives CDR1 GTSNPN, CDR2 SVGIG (reference sequence). Trimming took 1 base from V and 3 from J; bases not matched to a gene: 5. The CDR3 runs 14 residues. The CDR3 DNA is TGTGCCTGGAGTGGGACAGGGACACTCTACGAGCAGTACTTC. It is translated as CAWSGTGTLYEQYF.

The rearrangement uses TRBV13 and TRBJ1-1; a possible D gene is TRBD1 (5 bases). The CDR3 runs 13 residues. V gave up 2 bases and J gave up 4 bases, with 8 bases separating them. Germline loops: CDR1 PRHDT, CDR2 FYEKMQ (reference sequence). The CDR3 nucleotides are TGTGCCAGCAGCTTACGGGGGAGCACTGAAGCTTTCTTT. Protein sequence: CASSLRGSTEAFF.

The rearrangement links TRBV4-2 to TRBJ2-3; no clear D. The ends were cut back, 0 bases at V and 1 base at J, with 11 bases in the middle. The germline V gene encodes CDR1 LGHNA and CDR2 YNFKEQ. The CDR3 extends over 16 amino acids. The CDR3 DNA reads as TGTGCCAGCAGCCAAGATAGCCAGATCCGCACAGATACGCAGTATTTT. Encoded protein: CASSQDSQIRTDTQYF.

The chain has TRBV7-2 and TRBJ2-7; D remains ambiguous. The CDR3 spans 14 residues. Trimming cost V 5 bases and J 3 bases, with 14 bases left between them. CDR1 is SGHTA, CDR2 FQGNSA, per germline. CDR3 coding DNA: TGTGCCAGCAGCCCCTCGGGCCCCTACTACGAGCAGTACTTC. This sequence encodes CASSPSGPYYEQYF.

This chain links TRBV27 with TRBJ1-1, with TRBD1 identical over 9 bases. There are 12 residues in the CDR3. The germline V gene has CDR1 MNHEY and CDR2 SMNVEV (reference sequence). J lost 8 bases, V lost 5 bases, and 3 bases had no gene match. This CDR3 reads CASSTGGREAFF. The DNA of the CDR3 is TGTGCCAGCAGTACAGGGGGCCGAGAAGCTTTCTTT.

The chain has TRBV30 and TRBJ2-3; 7 bases line up with TRBD2. Germline V gene sequence: CDR1 GTSNPN, CDR2 SVGIG (reference sequence). Trimming cost V 1 base and J 3 bases; bases outside gene matches: 19. The CDR3 totals 19 residues. CDR3 bases: TGTGCCTGGAGTGGTTTATCGGCCCTGGGGCGGGAGTTAACAGATACGCAGTATTTT. Translating it yields CAWSGLSALGRELTDTQYF.

The rearrangement links TRBV5-6 to TRBJ1-1; 7 bases match TRBD1. The V segment lost 4 bases and the J segment 4 bases; nucleotides outside the gene matches: 4. The length of the CDR3 is 13 residues. CDR1 and CDR2 from the germline V gene are SGHDT and YYEEEE. DNA for the CDR3: TGTGCCAGCAGCCTGACAGGGAGCACTGAAGCTTTCTTT. Translated: CASSLTGSTEAFF.

V usage is TRBV19 and J usage is TRBJ2-3; 8 nucleotides align to TRBD1. V gave up 3 bases and J gave up 2 bases; unmatched junction bases: 7. The CDR3 is 16 amino acids. Germline V lookup: CDR1 LNHDA, CDR2 SQIVND (reference sequence). CDR3 amino acids: CASSMTGVVNTDTQYF. For the CDR3, the DNA is TGTGCCAGTAGTATGACAGGGGTGGTCAACACAGATACGCAGTATTTT. Variable domain in full (rest from reference TRBV19 and TRBJ2-3): DGGITQSPKYLFRKEGQNVTLSCEQNLNHDAMYWYRQDPGQGLRLIYYSQIVNDFQKGDIAEGYSVSREKKESFPLTVTSAQKNPTAFYLCASSMTGVVNTDTQYFGPGTRLTVL.

This chain uses TRBV28 with TRBJ2-2; no clear D. Per germline, CDR1 MDHEN and CDR2 SYDVKM. The CDR3 consists of 12 residues. V was trimmed by 2 bases and J by 3 bases, leaving 1 base between them. The CDR3: CASSLDTGELFF. The CDR3 nucleotides are TGTGCCAGCAGTTTAGACACCGGGGAGCTGTTTTTT.

The V call is TRBV11-2, the J call TRBJ2-2; TRBD2 agrees at 8 bases. Germline CDR1 SGHAT, CDR2 FQNNGV. The CDR3 covers 18 residues. After removal of 4 bases from V and 3 bases from J, the junction contained 13 bases not matched to a gene. This CDR3 reads CASSSREGGPRDTGELFF. DNA for the CDR3: TGTGCCAGCAGCTCCCGGGAGGGAGGGCCTCGGGACACCGGGGAGCTGTTTTTT.